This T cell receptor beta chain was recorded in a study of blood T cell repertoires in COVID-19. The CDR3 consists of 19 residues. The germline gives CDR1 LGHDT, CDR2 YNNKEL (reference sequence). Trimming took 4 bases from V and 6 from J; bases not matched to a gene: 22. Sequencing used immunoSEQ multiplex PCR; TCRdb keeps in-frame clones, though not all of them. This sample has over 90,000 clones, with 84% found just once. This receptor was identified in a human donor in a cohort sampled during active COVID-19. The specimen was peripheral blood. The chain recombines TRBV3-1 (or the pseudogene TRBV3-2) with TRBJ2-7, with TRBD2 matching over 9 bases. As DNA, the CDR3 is TGTGCCAGCAGCCTAGGGGGCGGTGCGGGGCGGACTAGCGTCGGCGAGCAGTACTTC. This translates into CASSLGGGAGRTSVGEQYF.